The 19 T cell receptor beta chains in this list originate from one sample, sequenced in a study of blood T cell repertoires in COVID-19. Clones were sequenced by immunoSEQ multiplex PCR, and TCRdb holds only the in-frame ones, with some missing. The table lists tens of thousands of clones, roughly 90% of them singletons. The sequenced material came from peripheral blood. These receptors originate from a woman of 80 years or more with acute or convalescent COVID-19.

This clone was seen once. This chain links TRBV11-3 with TRBJ2-7, with 7 nucleotides matching TRBD2. Looked up from germline, CDR1 is SGHNT and CDR2 is YENEEA. J was trimmed by 2 bases and V by 3 bases; bases with no gene match: 7. This CDR3 has 15 residues. The CDR3 DNA reads TGTGCCAGCAGCTTGGGAGGGGCTGCAACCTACGAGCAGTACTTC. This translates into CASSLGGAATYEQYF.

J is TRBJ1-5 and V is TRBV6-5; the D is unclear. Germline lookup yields CDR1 MNHEY and CDR2 SVGAGI. V was pared by 6 bases and J by 4 bases, with 13 bases between. The CDR3 consists of 14 residues. CDR3 residues: CASSETFLNQPQHF. As DNA, the CDR3 is TGTGCCAGCAGCGAGACATTCCTTAATCAGCCCCAGCATTTT.

CDR3 loop: CATTRTGESEKLFF. In nucleotides, the CDR3 is TGTGCCACTACTAGAACAGGGGAGAGTGAAAAACTGTTTTTT. The J gene is TRBJ1-4, the V gene TRBV19; 7 bases are shared with TRBD1. The length of the CDR3 is 14 residues. V trimming: 10 bases; J trimming: 7 bases; junction bases outside the gene matches: 12. CDR1 is LNHDA, CDR2 SQIVND, per germline (reference sequence).

The chain uses TRBV11-3 and TRBJ1-2; 10 positions match TRBD1. The CDR3 has 15 amino acids. V shed 6 bases, J shed 4 bases, and the junction held 8 bases outside the gene matches. Looked up from germline, CDR1 is SGHNT and CDR2 is YENEEA. CDR3: CASSLRTGGSYGYTF. CDR3 in DNA: TGTGCCAGCAGTCTCCGGACAGGGGGGTCCTATGGCTACACCTTC. The full variable domain, completed using reference TRBV11-3 and TRBJ1-2, is EAGVVQSPRYKIIEKKQPVAFWCNPISGHNTLYWYLQNLGQGPELLIRYENEEAVDDSQLPKDRFSAERLKGVDSTLKIQPAELGDSAVYLCASSLRTGGSYGYTFGSGTRLTVV.

This chain joins TRBV6-5 and TRBJ2-7; 8 bases are shared with TRBD1. CDR1 and CDR2 (germline): MNHEY, SVGAGI. V dropped 8 bases and J dropped 4; count of bases not matched to a gene: 13. The CDR3 runs to 15 residues. The CDR3 loop is CASGWSGTGLYEQYF. The CDR3 bases are TGTGCCAGCGGATGGTCCGGGACAGGACTATACGAGCAGTACTTC.

The chain couples TRBV6-5 to TRBJ1-6; D is unresolved. The CDR3 covers 15 residues. V shed 2 bases and J shed 9 bases, with 14 bases lying between them. Germline V CDR1 and CDR2: MNHEY, SVGAGI. CDR3 in DNA: TGTGCCAGCAGTTACCGGGAGGCGAGTGGTTCACCCCTCCACTTT. The encoded protein is CASSYREASGSPLHF.

This chain uses TRBV29-1 with TRBJ2-7; 8 bases fit TRBD1. CDR1 and CDR2 (germline): SQVTM, ANQGSEA. This CDR3 is built from 14 residues. V was pared by 6 bases and J by 4 bases, with 11 bases of the junction left unmatched. CDR3 region: CSVGTGFRGYEQYF. The CDR3 coding sequence is TGCAGCGTGGGGACAGGCTTCAGAGGGTACGAGCAGTACTTC.

J is TRBJ2-7 and V is TRBV18; D is unclear. The CDR3 has 15 amino acids. CDR1 KGHSH and CDR2 LQKENI come from the germline V gene. V lost 2 bases to trimming and J lost 1 base, with 12 bases between them. This CDR3 reads CASSPSRGGSYEQYF. In DNA form, the CDR3 reads TGTGCCAGCTCACCATCGAGAGGTGGGTCCTACGAGCAGTACTTC.

This rearrangement joins TRBV20-1 to TRBJ2-7, with 9 bases that match TRBD1. Trimming took 5 bases from V and 6 from J; bases not matched to a gene: 2. Germline V gene lookup returns CDR1 DFQATT and CDR2 SNEGSKA (reference sequence). The CDR3 runs 11 residues. The CDR3 here is CSAPTGGEQYF. The CDR3 region has the DNA TGCAGTGCTCCGACAGGGGGCGAGCAGTACTTC.

The rearrangement uses TRBV2 and TRBJ1-4; the D gene is possibly TRBD1 (5 bases). Germline V gene sequence: CDR1 SNHLY, CDR2 FYNNEI. This CDR3 is 15 amino acids long. With 4 bases removed from V and 0 bases from J, the gap between germline ends came to 9 bases. CDR3 amino acids: CASSGTSPTNEKLFF. The CDR3 DNA follows: TGTGCCAGCAGTGGGACATCCCCAACTAATGAAAAACTGTTTTTT.

The V and J genes are TRBV5-4 and TRBJ2-3; 9 bases fit TRBD2. V lost 4 bases and J lost 6; bases outside the gene matches: 12. The CDR3 sequence is 16 residues long. Per germline, CDR1 SGHNT and CDR2 YYREEE (reference sequence). CDR3 residues: CASSEPLAGRVDTQYF. In nucleotides, the CDR3 is TGTGCCAGCAGCGAGCCTCTAGCGGGGAGGGTGGATACGCAGTATTTT.

The gene calls are TRBV9 and TRBJ2-1; the D gene is possibly TRBD2 (6 bases). V lost 3 bases and J lost 4, with 11 bases in between. The CDR3 totals 14 residues. In germline, CDR1 is SGDLS, CDR2 YYNGEE. CDR3 sequence: CASSDPGTYNEQFF. DNA of the CDR3: TGTGCCAGCAGCGACCCTGGGACTTACAATGAGCAGTTCTTC.

This sequence joins TRBV19 and TRBJ2-7; TRBD1 is a possible D gene (5 bases). Trimming stripped 7 bases from V and 0 bases from J, with 16 bases between. This CDR3 is built from 15 residues. Germline V gives CDR1 LNHDA, CDR2 SQIVND (reference sequence). The CDR3 sequence is CASTPRPGISYEQYF. CDR3 sequence (DNA): TGTGCCAGTACCCCCCGCCCAGGGATCTCCTACGAGCAGTACTTC.

The V call is TRBV3-1 (or the pseudogene TRBV3-2), the J call TRBJ2-5; 11 nucleotides align to TRBD2. Germline V gene lookup returns CDR1 LGHDT and CDR2 YNNKEL (reference sequence). The junction had 8 bases not matched to a gene; V was cut back by 3 bases and J by 5 bases. CDR3 length: 16 residues. CDR3: CASSHYSGGARETQYF. CDR3 nucleotides: TGTGCCAGCAGCCACTATAGCGGGGGGGCCCGGGAGACCCAGTACTTC.

This chain links TRBV7-2 with TRBJ1-4, with D perhaps TRBD1 (6 bases). Germline lookup yields CDR1 SGHTA and CDR2 FQGNSA. The V gene lost 2 bases and the J gene lost 2 bases, with 9 bases spanning the gap. The CDR3 has 15 amino acids. As DNA, the CDR3 is TGTGCCAGCAGCTTACAGGGGTCGACTAATGAAAAACTGTTTTTT. Translating it yields CASSLQGSTNEKLFF. The entire variable domain, with the rest obtained from reference TRBV7-2 and TRBJ1-4, is as follows: GAGVSQSPSNKVTEKGKDVELRCDPISGHTALYWYRQSLGQGLEFLIYFQGNSAPDKSGLPSDRFSAERTGGSVSTLTIQRTQQEDSAVYLCASSLQGSTNEKLFFGSGTQLSVL.

The rearrangement uses TRBV5-1 and TRBJ2-7; unclear D gene. Germline lookup yields CDR1 SGHRS and CDR2 YFSETQ. V gave up 4 bases and J gave up 0 bases, with 5 bases separating them. This CDR3 has 12 amino acids. Here the CDR3 reads CASSLSSYEQYF. CDR3 sequence (DNA): TGCGCCAGCAGCCTTAGCTCCTACGAGCAGTACTTC.

In its sample, this clone was seen once. The rearrangement uses TRBV11-2 and TRBJ1-1; 9 positions match TRBD1. Per germline, CDR1 SGHAT and CDR2 FQNNGV. J gave up 7 bases and V 1 base, and 10 bases lay outside the gene matches. The CDR3 is 16 residues long. As DNA, the CDR3 is TGTGCCAGCAGCTTAGGAAGGCGGGACAGGGTGAGTGAAGCTTTCTTT. Encoded protein: CASSLGRRDRVSEAFF. Looking up the rest from reference TRBV11-2 and TRBJ1-1 gives the full variable domain: EAGVAQSPRYKIIEKRQSVAFWCNPISGHATLYWYQQILGQGPKLLIQFQNNGVVDDSQLPKDRFSAERLKGVDSTLKIQPAKLEDSAVYLCASSLGRRDRVSEAFFGQGTRLTVV.

This clone turned up a few times. The V call is TRBV9, the J call TRBJ1-6; TRBD1 matches at 8 bases. Unmatched junction bases numbered 5, after V lost 8 bases and J lost 10 bases. Per the germline V gene, CDR1 is SGDLS and CDR2 is YYNGEE. The CDR3 covers 12 residues. In nucleotides, the CDR3 is TGTGCCAGTGGCAGGGGGCTATCACCCCTCCACTTT. As protein: CASGRGLSPLHF.

V and J are TRBV27 and TRBJ2-7; TRBD1 matches 10 bases. CDR1 MNHEY and CDR2 SMNVEV come from the germline V gene (reference sequence). The CDR3 consists of 15 residues. The J segment lost 2 bases and the V segment lost 2 bases, leaving 3 bases of the junction unmatched. This CDR3 reads CASSLLGTGAYEQYF. CDR3 in DNA: TGTGCCAGCAGTTTACTGGGGACAGGGGCCTACGAGCAGTACTTC.